The text below deals with one T cell receptor beta chain. Its antigen is undetermined. This entry belongs to a study of vaccination and CD4 T cells after COVID-19. Study in general: A median of approximately 100 days (range 35 to 161) separated diagnosis from post-COVID sampling. Cultures designated as controls were supplied with a CEFX pool, an HIV-1 Nef pool, or no peptide. Study-wide points: Median numbers of SARS-CoV-2-reactive clonotypes increased from roughly 22 to 38 (not a significant change).

V dropped 3 bases and J dropped 5; count of bases not matched to a gene: 5. This CDR3 has 16 amino acids. Germline CDR1 KGHDR, CDR2 SFDVKD. As for treatment: approximately 9-day PBMC culture with coronavirus spike peptide pools or control peptides (ViraFEST assay). Scientists ran DNA taken from cultured CD4+ T cells through the Oncomine TCR Beta short-read assay for sequencing. In TCRdb, the PCR reads were re-called with MiXCR into one record per CDR3 protein. The sample lists roughly 28,000 distinct CDR3 sequences, about 50% occurring once. The sequence was collected from a human donor who received a COVID-19 vaccine. The specimen was CD4+ T cells from blood, cultured in vitro, collected before SARS-CoV-2 vaccination. The chain combines TRBV24-1 with TRBJ2-1, with 11 nucleotides matching TRBD2. The CDR3 spells CATSDHSGGANNEQFF. Here the CDR3 DNA reads TGTGCCACCAGTGATCATAGCGGGGGGGCCAACAATGAGCAGTTCTTC.